This entry describes one T cell receptor (beta chain). Its specificity is not known. During its preparation, the TCRbeta library received unique molecular identifiers. MiXCR, applied by TCRdb to the PCR reads, yields one record per CDR3 protein. The sample lists about 350,000 distinct CDR3 sequences, about 16% occurring once. The data were taken from a study of T-cell reconstitution after alpha-beta-depleted transplantation in children. Findings and caveats of the study: T cells produced anew were the main source of T-cell counts and diversity one year after transplant.

The sequence came from a male patient under 10 years old who had a stem cell transplant for acute lymphoblastic leukemia, so the T cells may come from the graft donor. The specimen comprised PBMCs, mostly from graft donor cells, sampled 360 days after TCRalphabeta/CD19-depleted stem cell transplant.

CDR3 bases: TGTGCCAGCAGCGGCAGGGAAAATGAAAAACTGTTTTTT. Protein product: CASSGRENEKLFF. The chain is built from TRBV9 and TRBJ1-4; possible D gene TRBD1, 5 bases. Germline V gene lookup returns CDR1 SGDLS and CDR2 YYNGEE. The CDR3 consists of 13 residues. V shed 3 bases and J shed 5 bases, with 8 bases lying between them.